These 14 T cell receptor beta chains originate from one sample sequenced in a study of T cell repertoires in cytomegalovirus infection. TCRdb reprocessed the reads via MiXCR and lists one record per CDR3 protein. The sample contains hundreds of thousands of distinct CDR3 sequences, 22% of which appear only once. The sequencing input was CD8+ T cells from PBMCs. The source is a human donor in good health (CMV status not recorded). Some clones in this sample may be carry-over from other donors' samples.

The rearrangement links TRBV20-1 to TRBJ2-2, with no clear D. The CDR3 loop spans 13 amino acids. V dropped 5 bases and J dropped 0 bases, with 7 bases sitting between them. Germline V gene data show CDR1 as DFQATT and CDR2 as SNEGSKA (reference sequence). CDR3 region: CSAASPNTGELFF. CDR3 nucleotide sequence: TGCAGTGCTGCCTCTCCGAACACCGGGGAGCTGTTTTTT.

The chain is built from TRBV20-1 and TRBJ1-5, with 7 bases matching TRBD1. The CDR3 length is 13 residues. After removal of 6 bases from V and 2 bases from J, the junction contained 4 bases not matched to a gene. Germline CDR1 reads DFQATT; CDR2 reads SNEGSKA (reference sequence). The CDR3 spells CSARTGGNQPQHF. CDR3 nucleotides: TGCAGTGCCCGCACAGGGGGCAATCAGCCCCAGCATTTT.

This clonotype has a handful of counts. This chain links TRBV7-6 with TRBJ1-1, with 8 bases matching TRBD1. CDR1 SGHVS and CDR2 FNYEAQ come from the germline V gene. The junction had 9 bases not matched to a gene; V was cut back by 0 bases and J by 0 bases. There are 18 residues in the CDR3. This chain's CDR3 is CASSLAQGAISLNTEAFF. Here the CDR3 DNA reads TGTGCCAGCAGCTTAGCCCAGGGGGCGATATCTTTGAACACTGAAGCTTTCTTT.

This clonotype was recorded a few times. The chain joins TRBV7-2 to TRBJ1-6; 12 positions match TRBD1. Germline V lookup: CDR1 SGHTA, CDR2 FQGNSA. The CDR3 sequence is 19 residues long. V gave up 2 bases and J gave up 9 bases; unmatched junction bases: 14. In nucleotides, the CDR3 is TGTGCCAGCAGCTTACGAAGTCCGGGACAGGGGGCGCAGGTTTCACCCCTCCACTTT. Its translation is CASSLRSPGQGAQVSPLHF.

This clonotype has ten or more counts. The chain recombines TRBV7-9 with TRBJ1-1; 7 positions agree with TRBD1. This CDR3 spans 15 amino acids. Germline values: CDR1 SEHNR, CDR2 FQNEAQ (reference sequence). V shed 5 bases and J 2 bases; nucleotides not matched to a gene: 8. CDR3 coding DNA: TGTGCCAGCAGCCCCAAAGGGGGCGGTAACACTGAAGCTTTCTTT. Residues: CASSPKGGGNTEAFF.

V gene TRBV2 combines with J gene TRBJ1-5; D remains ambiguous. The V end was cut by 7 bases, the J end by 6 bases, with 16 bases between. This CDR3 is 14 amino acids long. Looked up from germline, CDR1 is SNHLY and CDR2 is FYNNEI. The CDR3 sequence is CASTDGPGGQPQHF. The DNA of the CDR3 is TGTGCCAGCACCGACGGCCCGGGAGGTCAGCCCCAGCATTTT.

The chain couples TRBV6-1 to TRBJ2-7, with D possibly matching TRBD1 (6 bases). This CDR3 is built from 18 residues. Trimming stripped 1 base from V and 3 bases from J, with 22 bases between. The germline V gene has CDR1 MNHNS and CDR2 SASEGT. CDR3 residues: CASSEDRFVVGHLYEQYF. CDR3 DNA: TGTGCCAGCAGTGAAGATCGTTTTGTAGTGGGACACCTCTACGAGCAGTACTTC.

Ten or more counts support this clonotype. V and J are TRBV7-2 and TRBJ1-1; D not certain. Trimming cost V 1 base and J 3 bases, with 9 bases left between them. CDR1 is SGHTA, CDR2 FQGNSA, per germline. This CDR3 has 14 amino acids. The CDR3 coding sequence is TGTGCCAGCAGCTTAGTATTAGGAGACACTGAAGCTTTCTTT. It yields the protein CASSLVLGDTEAFF.

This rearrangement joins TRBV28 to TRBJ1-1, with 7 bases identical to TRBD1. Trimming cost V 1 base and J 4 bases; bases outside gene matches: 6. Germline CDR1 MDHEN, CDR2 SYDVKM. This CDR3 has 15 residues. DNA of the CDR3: TGTGCCAGCAGTTTATTTCAGGGGGGAGGCACTGAAGCTTTCTTT. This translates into CASSLFQGGGTEAFF.

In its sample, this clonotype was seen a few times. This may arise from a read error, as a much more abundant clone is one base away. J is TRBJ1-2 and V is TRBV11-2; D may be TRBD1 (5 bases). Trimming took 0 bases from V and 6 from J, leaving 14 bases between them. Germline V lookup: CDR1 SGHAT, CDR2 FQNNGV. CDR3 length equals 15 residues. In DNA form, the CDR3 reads TGTGCCAGCAGCTTAGATAACAGAGGGGTCCATGGCTACACCTTC. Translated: CASSLDNRGVHGYTF.

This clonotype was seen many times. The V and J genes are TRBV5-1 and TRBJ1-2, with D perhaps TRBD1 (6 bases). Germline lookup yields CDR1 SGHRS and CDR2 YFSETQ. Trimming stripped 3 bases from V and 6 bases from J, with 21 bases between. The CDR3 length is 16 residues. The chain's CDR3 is CASSSFRDKGSNGYTF. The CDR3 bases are TGCGCCAGCAGCTCGTTCCGGGACAAAGGGTCGAATGGCTACACCTTC. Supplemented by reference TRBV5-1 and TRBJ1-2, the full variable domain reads KAGVTQTPRYLIKTRGQQVTLSCSPISGHRSVSWYQQTPGQGLQFLFEYFSETQRNKGNFPGRFSGRQFSNSRSEMNVSTLELGDSALYLCASSSFRDKGSNGYTFGSGTRLTVV.

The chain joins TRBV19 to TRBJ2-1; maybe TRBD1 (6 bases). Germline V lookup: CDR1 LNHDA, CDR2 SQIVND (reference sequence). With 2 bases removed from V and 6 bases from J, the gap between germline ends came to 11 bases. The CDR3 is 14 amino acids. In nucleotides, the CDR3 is TGTGCCAGTAGTATACAGGGGTGGATCAATGAGCAGTTCTTC. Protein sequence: CASSIQGWINEQFF.

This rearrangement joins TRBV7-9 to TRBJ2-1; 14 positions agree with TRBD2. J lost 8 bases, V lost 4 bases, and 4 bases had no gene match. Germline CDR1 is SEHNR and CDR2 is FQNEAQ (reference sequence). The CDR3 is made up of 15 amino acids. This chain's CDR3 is CASSSTSGGAYEQFF. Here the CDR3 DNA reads TGTGCCAGCAGCTCGACTAGCGGGGGGGCCTATGAGCAGTTCTTC.

CDR3 nucleotides: TGTGCCACCAGCCATACATTAGGACGGGGGCGCTACAATGAGCAGTTCTTC. It specifies CATSHTLGRGRYNEQFF. The V gene is TRBV15, the J gene TRBJ2-1; D is tentatively TRBD1 or TRBD2 (6 bases each). CDR1 is LNHNV, CDR2 YYDKDF, per germline (reference sequence). The V gene lost 5 bases and the J gene lost 3 bases, with 20 bases spanning the gap. This CDR3 has 17 amino acids.